This note documents a single TCR beta chain sequence. Its antigen is not known. V lost 4 bases, J lost 2 bases, and 15 bases lay in between. This CDR3 has 16 amino acids. CDR1 is ENHRY and CDR2 is SYGVKD in the germline V gene. This specimen comes from a study of blood T cells in healthy people across ages. Findings of the study overall: Aged donors had fewer naive CD4+ cells and lower diversity than long-lived donors.

Then a second PCR, running roughly 7 to 11 cycles, was carried out with a sample-barcoded 5' primer and a J-beta primer mix. TCRdb re-called the 5' RACE reads through MiXCR, storing one row per CDR3 protein. The sample records 660,000 or so distinct CDR3 sequences, approximately 59% being singletons. The chain couples TRBV10-3 to TRBJ2-1, with D perhaps assigned TRBD1 or TRBD2 (5 bases each). The receptor was isolated from a man in his 60s in good health. The specimen sequenced was blood. CDR3: CAISAGRESAYNEQFF. CDR3 nucleotide sequence: TGTGCCATCAGTGCGGGACGCGAATCGGCCTACAATGAGCAGTTCTTC.